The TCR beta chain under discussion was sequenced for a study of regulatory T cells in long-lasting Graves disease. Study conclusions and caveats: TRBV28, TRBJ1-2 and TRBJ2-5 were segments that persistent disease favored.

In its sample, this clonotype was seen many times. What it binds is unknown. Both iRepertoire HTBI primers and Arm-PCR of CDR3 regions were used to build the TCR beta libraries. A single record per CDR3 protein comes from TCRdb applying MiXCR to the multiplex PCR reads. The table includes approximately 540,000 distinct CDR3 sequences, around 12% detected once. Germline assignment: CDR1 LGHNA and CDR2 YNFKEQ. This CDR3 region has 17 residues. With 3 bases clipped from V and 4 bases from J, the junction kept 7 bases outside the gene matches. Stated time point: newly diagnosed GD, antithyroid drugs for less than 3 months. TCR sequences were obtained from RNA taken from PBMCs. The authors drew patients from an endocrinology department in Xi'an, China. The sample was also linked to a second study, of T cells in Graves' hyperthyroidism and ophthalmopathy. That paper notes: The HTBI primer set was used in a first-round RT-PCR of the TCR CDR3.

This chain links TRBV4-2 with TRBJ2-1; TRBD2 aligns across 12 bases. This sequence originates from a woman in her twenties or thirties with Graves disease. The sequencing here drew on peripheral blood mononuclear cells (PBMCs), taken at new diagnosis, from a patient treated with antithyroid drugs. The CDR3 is CASSQASGTSGYNEQFF. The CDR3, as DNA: TGTGCCAGCAGCCAGGCTTCCGGGACTAGCGGGTACAATGAGCAGTTCTTC.